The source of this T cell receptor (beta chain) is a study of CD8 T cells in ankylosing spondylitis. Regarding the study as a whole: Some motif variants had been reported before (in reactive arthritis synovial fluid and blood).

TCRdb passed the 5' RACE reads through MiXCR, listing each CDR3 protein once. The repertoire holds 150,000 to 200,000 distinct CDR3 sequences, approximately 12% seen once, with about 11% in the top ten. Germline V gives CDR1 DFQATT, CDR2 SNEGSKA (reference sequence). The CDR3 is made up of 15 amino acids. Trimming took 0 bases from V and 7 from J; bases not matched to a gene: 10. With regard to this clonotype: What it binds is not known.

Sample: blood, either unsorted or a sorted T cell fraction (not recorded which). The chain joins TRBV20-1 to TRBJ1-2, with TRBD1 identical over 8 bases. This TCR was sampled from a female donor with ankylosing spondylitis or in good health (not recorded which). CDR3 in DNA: TGCAGTGCTAGAGATCCAGGGGGCGGGATCATTGGCTACACCTTC. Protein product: CSARDPGGGIIGYTF.